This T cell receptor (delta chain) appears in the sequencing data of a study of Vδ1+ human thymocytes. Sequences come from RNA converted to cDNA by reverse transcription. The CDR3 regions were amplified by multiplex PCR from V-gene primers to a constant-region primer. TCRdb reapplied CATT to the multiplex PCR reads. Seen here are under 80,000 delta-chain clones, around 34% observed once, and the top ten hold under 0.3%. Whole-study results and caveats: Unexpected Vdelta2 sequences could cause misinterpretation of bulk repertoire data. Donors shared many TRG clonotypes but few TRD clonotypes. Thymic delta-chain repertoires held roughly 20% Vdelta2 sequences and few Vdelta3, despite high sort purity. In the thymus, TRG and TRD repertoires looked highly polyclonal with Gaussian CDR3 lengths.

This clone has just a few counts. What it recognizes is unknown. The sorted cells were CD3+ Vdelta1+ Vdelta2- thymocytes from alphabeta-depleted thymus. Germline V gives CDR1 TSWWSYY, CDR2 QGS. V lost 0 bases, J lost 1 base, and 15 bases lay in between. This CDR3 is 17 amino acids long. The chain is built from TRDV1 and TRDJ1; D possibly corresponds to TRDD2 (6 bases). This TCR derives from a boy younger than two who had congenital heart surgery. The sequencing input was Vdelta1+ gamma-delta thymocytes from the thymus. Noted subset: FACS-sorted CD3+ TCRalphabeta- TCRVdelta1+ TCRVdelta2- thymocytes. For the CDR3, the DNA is TGTGCTCTTGGGGAACTCGGCCCCTTCCGGCCCACCGATAAACTCATCTTT. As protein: CALGELGPFRPTDKLIF.